Below are 30 T cell receptor beta chains sequenced from a single sample in a study of neurological immune-mediated disorders. TCRdb re-called the 5' RACE reads with MiXCR, one entry per CDR3 protein. The data contain about 57,000 distinct CDR3 sequences, 9.5% to 15% of them seen just once; the ten biggest clones take up around 10%. Specimen: PBMCs. The receptors were sampled from an older woman with HTLV-1-associated myelopathy (HAM/TSP).

At least ten counts were recorded for this clonotype. The chain employs TRBV10-3 and TRBJ1-1; 8 nucleotides align to TRBD1. The CDR3 runs to 13 residues. Germline V gene data show CDR1 as ENHRY and CDR2 as SYGVKD. Trimming at V came to 6 bases and at J to 4 bases, leaving 4 bases not matched to a gene. The DNA of the CDR3 is TGTGCCATCAGGGACAGGGATGCCACTGAAGCTTTCTTT. It codes for CAIRDRDATEAFF.

The table lists this clonotype with many counts. The chain has TRBV4-1 and TRBJ2-1; D is ambiguous. Germline V gene data show CDR1 as MGHRA and CDR2 as YSYEKL. The CDR3 runs 11 residues. Trimming took 5 bases from V and 10 from J, leaving 9 bases between them. CDR3 in amino acids: CASSYHGEQFF. Written as DNA, the CDR3 is TGCGCCAGCAGCTATCATGGGGAGCAGTTCTTC.

This clonotype was seen repeatedly, ten times or more. The chain is built from TRBV27 and TRBJ1-2; possible D gene TRBD1, 6 bases. This CDR3 region has 14 residues. The V and J ends lost 6 bases and 1 base respectively, with 12 bases between them. Germline CDR1 is MNHEY and CDR2 is SMNVEV (reference sequence). CDR3 amino acids: CASSPQGFNYGYTF. CDR3 nucleotide sequence: TGTGCCAGCAGCCCTCAGGGGTTTAACTATGGCTACACCTTC.

The chain combines TRBV5-1 with TRBJ1-2, with 7 bases lining up with TRBD1. This CDR3 spans 14 amino acids. Trimming took 0 bases from V and 4 from J; bases not matched to a gene: 3. CDR1 and CDR2 (germline): SGHRS, YFSETQ. CDR3 in DNA: TGCGCCAGCAGCTTGGGACAGGGTGGCTATGGCTACACCTTC. Translation gives CASSLGQGGYGYTF. Using reference TRBV5-1 and TRBJ1-2 for the parts outside the CDR3, the full variable domain is KAGVTQTPRYLIKTRGQQVTLSCSPISGHRSVSWYQQTPGQGLQFLFEYFSETQRNKGNFPGRFSGRQFSNSRSEMNVSTLELGDSALYLCASSLGQGGYGYTFGSGTRLTVV.

Comments on this clonotype: Being one base from a much bigger clone, this may be a read error. The chain joins TRBV20-1 to TRBJ1-2, with 7 bases identical to TRBD1. Germline CDR1 DFQATT, CDR2 SNEGSKA (reference sequence). The CDR3 contains 15 residues. The CDR3 spells CSSRAQGDGGYGYTF. CDR3 nucleotide sequence: TGCAGTTCTAGAGCGCAGGGGGACGGAGGTTATGGCTACACCTTC.

This clonotype has just one count. The rearrangement links TRBV7-2 to TRBJ2-7; D is possibly TRBD2 (7 bases). Germline V gene sequence: CDR1 SGHTA, CDR2 FQGNSA. Trimming stripped 3 bases from V and 5 bases from J, with 11 bases between. The CDR3 consists of 13 residues. CDR3 bases: TGTGCCAGCAGCTTCTGGGGGGGCCACGAGCAGTACTTC. Residues: CASSFWGGHEQYF.

This clonotype was detected many times. The rearrangement joins TRBV29-1 to TRBJ2-3; a possible D gene is TRBD2 (6 bases). Per germline, CDR1 SQVTM and CDR2 ANQGSEA. The ends were cut back, 3 bases at V and 6 bases at J, with 7 bases in the middle. There are 11 residues in the CDR3. CDR3 amino acids: CSVEAGDTQYF. The CDR3 coding sequence is TGCAGCGTTGAGGCGGGGGATACGCAGTATTTT.

At least ten counts were recorded for this clonotype. The rearrangement uses TRBV14 and TRBJ2-1; D is uncertain. V lost 4 bases and J lost 8, with 9 bases in between. The CDR3 extends over 12 amino acids. Germline V gene sequence: CDR1 SGHDN, CDR2 FVKESK. This CDR3 reads CASSPTGYEQFF. DNA for the CDR3: TGTGCCAGCAGCCCGACCGGTTATGAGCAGTTCTTC.

There are many counts of this clonotype. V is TRBV7-2 and J is TRBJ2-6; D is possibly TRBD2 (6 bases). This CDR3 region has 16 residues. V gave up 5 bases and J gave up 0 bases, with 11 bases separating them. CDR1 is SGHTA and CDR2 is FQGNSA in the germline V gene. The CDR3 reads CASSQRRGSGANVLTF. In DNA form, the CDR3 reads TGTGCCAGCAGCCAGAGGAGGGGCTCTGGGGCCAACGTCCTGACTTTC.

The table lists this clonotype with many counts. V and J are TRBV7-9 and TRBJ2-1; 12 bases map to TRBD2. The germline V gene encodes CDR1 SEHNR and CDR2 FQNEAQ (reference sequence). The CDR3 loop spans 16 amino acids. V trimming: 6 bases; J trimming: 2 bases; junction bases outside the gene matches: 5. CDR3: CASSRLAGGTYNEQFF. In nucleotides, the CDR3 is TGTGCCAGCAGTCGGCTAGCGGGAGGGACCTACAATGAGCAGTTCTTC.

This clonotype showed up many times. The chain joins TRBV5-1 to TRBJ2-7, with D uncertain. Deletions cut 0 bases from V and 7 bases from J, with 8 bases between. Per germline, CDR1 SGHRS and CDR2 YFSETQ. CDR3 length: 12 residues. CDR3 DNA sequence: TGCGCCAGCAGCTTGGTGGATGGGGAGCAGTACTTC. This sequence encodes CASSLVDGEQYF.

This clonotype was seen many times. This chain uses TRBV12-3 or TRBV12-4 with TRBJ2-3, with TRBD2 matching over 8 bases. This CDR3 has 15 residues. With 3 bases clipped from V and 4 bases from J, the junction kept 6 bases outside the gene matches. The CDR3 DNA reads TGTGCCAGCAGTTTTTCGCGGGAGGTCCCAGATACGCAGTATTTT. Translation: CASSFSREVPDTQYF.

The sample holds many counts of this clonotype. The gene calls are TRBV6-2 or TRBV6-3 and TRBJ2-3, with D possibly TRBD2 on 6 matching bases. Germline V CDR1 and CDR2: MNHEY, SVGEGT. This CDR3 spans 14 amino acids. Trimming took off 5 bases at V and 4 bases at J, with 13 bases between the two ends. The CDR3 here is CASSKTSLADTQYF. The CDR3 nucleotides are TGTGCCAGCAGTAAAACTAGCCTGGCAGATACGCAGTATTTT.

In its sample, this clonotype was seen many times. The J gene is TRBJ2-2, the V gene TRBV5-5; D unresolved. Germline loops: CDR1 SGHKS, CDR2 YYEKEE (reference sequence). The CDR3 has 13 residues. Trimming took off 0 bases at V and 6 bases at J, with 6 bases between the two ends. The CDR3 protein is CASSLVPAGELFF. Here the CDR3 DNA reads TGTGCCAGCAGCTTGGTCCCGGCCGGGGAGCTGTTTTTT. The variable domain in full, with the rest retrieved from reference TRBV5-5 and TRBJ2-2, is DAGVTQSPTHLIKTRGQQVTLRCSPISGHKSVSWYQQVLGQGPQFIFQYYEKEERGRGNFPDRFSARQFPNYSSELNVNALLLGDSALYLCASSLVPAGELFFGEGSRLTVL.

The chain uses TRBV20-1 and TRBJ2-2, with D possibly TRBD1 on 6 matching bases. The CDR3 has 12 amino acids. Germline values: CDR1 DFQATT, CDR2 SNEGSKA (reference sequence). V lost 8 bases to trimming and J lost 6 bases, with 13 bases between them. The DNA of the CDR3 is TGCAGTACTCAGTACAGGGCCGGGGAGCTGTTTTTT. It specifies CSTQYRAGELFF.

This clonotype has ten or more counts. The rearrangement joins TRBV7-6 to TRBJ1-3, with D hard to call. V was shortened by 2 bases and J by 2 bases, with 7 bases between the two germline ends. CDR1 and CDR2 from the germline V gene are SGHVS and FNYEAQ. The CDR3 has 14 residues. This CDR3 reads CASSLTLAGNTIYF. CDR3 coding DNA: TGTGCCAGCAGCTTAACCCTGGCTGGAAACACCATATATTTT.

In this sample, this clonotype turned up many times. V and J are TRBV27 and TRBJ2-3, with a tentative D call TRBD2 (6 bases). Trimming cost V 7 bases and J 2 bases, with 19 bases left between them. The CDR3 contains 16 residues. Germline loops: CDR1 MNHEY, CDR2 SMNVEV (reference sequence). The CDR3 here is CASTPIRLGATDTQYF. As DNA, the CDR3 is TGTGCCAGCACACCGATTAGACTAGGTGCCACAGATACGCAGTATTTT.

This clonotype was counted at least ten times. CDR3: CASSQDEINEQFF. The DNA of the CDR3 is TGTGCCAGCAGCCAAGACGAGATAAATGAGCAGTTCTTC. The chain has TRBV3-1 and TRBJ2-1; D not certain. V gave up 0 bases and J gave up 7 bases, with 7 bases separating them. Germline CDR1 is LGHDT and CDR2 is YNNKEL (reference sequence). The CDR3 covers 13 residues.

The gene calls are TRBV3-1 and TRBJ2-1; D is ambiguous. Trimming took off 0 bases at V and 12 bases at J, with 12 bases between the two ends. Germline loops: CDR1 LGHDT, CDR2 YNNKEL (reference sequence). The CDR3 length is 13 residues. The CDR3 nucleotides read TGTGCCAGCAGCCAAGAGATGGGGATAGGGCAGTTCTTC. Translation: CASSQEMGIGQFF.

This clonotype was counted ten times or more. The rearrangement joins TRBV7-8 to TRBJ2-5; 9 nucleotides line up with TRBD2. Germline lookup yields CDR1 SGHVS and CDR2 FQNEAQ. The CDR3 sequence is 14 residues long. V lost 5 bases to trimming and J lost 0 bases; unmatched junction nucleotides: 1. The chain's CDR3 is CASSRTSDQETQYF. The DNA of the CDR3 is TGTGCCAGCAGCCGGACTAGCGACCAAGAGACCCAGTACTTC.

Ten or more counts support this clonotype. V is TRBV5-6 and J is TRBJ1-2, with 8 bases lining up with TRBD1. V lost 3 bases and J lost 5; bases outside the gene matches: 6. The CDR3 runs to 14 residues. Germline lookup yields CDR1 SGHDT and CDR2 YYEEEE. The CDR3: CASSSQGAWYGYTF. CDR3 DNA: TGTGCCAGCAGCTCCCAGGGGGCATGGTATGGCTACACCTTC.

This clonotype was detected many times. The gene calls are TRBV29-1 and TRBJ1-3; perhaps TRBD1 as D (6 bases). CDR3 length: 15 amino acids. CDR1 is SQVTM and CDR2 is ANQGSEA in the germline V gene. Trimming pared 4 bases from V and 0 bases from J, leaving 13 bases between. The CDR3 nucleotides read TGCAGCGTTGGATCTACAGGGTTCTCTGGAAACACCATATATTTT. This gives the protein CSVGSTGFSGNTIYF.

This clonotype was seen repeatedly, ten times or more. The chain uses TRBV7-6 and TRBJ2-2; maybe TRBD2 (6 bases). Germline V gene lookup returns CDR1 SGHVS and CDR2 FNYEAQ. The CDR3 extends over 15 amino acids. Deletions cut 5 bases from V and 6 bases from J, with 16 bases between. CDR3 bases: TGTGCCAGCAGCCCCTTTAAGGGCGGGGCCGGGGAGCTGTTTTTT. The encoded protein is CASSPFKGGAGELFF.

This clonotype was seen many times. The chain uses TRBV28 and TRBJ2-1; no clear D gene. The CDR3 totals 16 residues. Germline lookup yields CDR1 MDHEN and CDR2 SYDVKM. V lost 6 bases and J lost 2, with 17 bases in between. The DNA of the CDR3 is TGTGCCAGCAGCCATGGACGCCGGTCCCCCTACAATGAGCAGTTCTTC. It is translated as CASSHGRRSPYNEQFF. Supplemented by reference TRBV28 and TRBJ2-1, the full variable domain reads DVKVTQSSRYLVKRTGEKVFLECVQDMDHENMFWYRQDPGLGLRLIYFSYDVKMKEKGDIPEGYSVSREKKERFSLILESASTNQTSMYLCASSHGRRSPYNEQFFGPGTRLTVL.

The rearrangement links TRBV4-1 to TRBJ1-2, with 9 bases matching TRBD1. The CDR3 spans 16 residues. With 2 bases clipped from V and 7 bases from J, the junction kept 11 bases outside the gene matches. The germline V gene has CDR1 MGHRA and CDR2 YSYEKL. This CDR3 is CASSQTLPGQGGGYTF. The CDR3 bases are TGCGCCAGCAGCCAAACTTTACCGGGACAGGGTGGTGGCTACACCTTC.

This clonotype was counted at least ten times. V gene TRBV7-2 combines with J gene TRBJ1-3; possibly TRBD1 for D (5 bases). Germline V CDR1 and CDR2: SGHTA, FQGNSA. CDR3 length: 14 residues. The V gene lost 5 bases and the J gene lost 0 bases, with 8 bases spanning the gap. The CDR3 nucleotides read TGTGCCAGCAGCCAGGGACTCTCTGGAAACACCATATATTTT. Its protein product is CASSQGLSGNTIYF.

This CDR3 is CASSGQSYFNYGYTF. The CDR3, as DNA: TGTGCCAGCAGTGGGCAAAGTTACTTCAACTATGGCTACACCTTC. The chain recombines TRBV6-1 with TRBJ1-2, with unresolved D. With 4 bases removed from V and 2 bases from J, the gap between germline ends came to 14 bases. The CDR3 loop spans 15 amino acids. CDR1 and CDR2 from the germline V gene are MNHNS and SASEGT.

The sample holds many counts of this clonotype. The chain is built from TRBV7-3 and TRBJ2-3, with 8 nucleotides matching TRBD2. Germline CDR1 and CDR2: SGHTA and FQGTGA. Trimming took 3 bases from V and 0 from J; bases not matched to a gene: 5. This CDR3 is 16 amino acids long. CDR3 nucleotide sequence: TGTGCCAGCAGCTTTCGGGCTAGCGGGAGCACAGATACGCAGTATTTT. Translated: CASSFRASGSTDTQYF. The full variable domain, with the rest looked up from reference TRBV7-3 and TRBJ2-3, is GAGVSQTPSNKVTEKGKYVELRCDPISGHTALYWYRQSLGQGPEFLIYFQGTGAADDSGLPNDRFFAVRPEGSVSTLKIQRTERGDSAVYLCASSFRASGSTDTQYFGPGTRLTVL.

This clonotype was recorded many times. The V gene is TRBV5-6, the J gene TRBJ1-3, with D maybe TRBD1 (5 bases). Germline CDR1 and CDR2: SGHDT and YYEEEE. With 0 bases removed from V and 2 bases from J, the gap between germline ends came to 9 bases. This CDR3 is 15 amino acids long. CDR3 DNA sequence: TGTGCCAGCAGCTTGGTCGGGACCCCTGGAAACACCATATATTTT. Its translation: CASSLVGTPGNTIYF.

This clonotype was observed at least ten times. The chain is built from TRBV3-1 and TRBJ2-5; D is undetermined. The CDR3 is 13 amino acids. The V end lost 6 bases, the J end lost 9 bases, and 17 bases lay between the germline ends. The germline V gene encodes CDR1 LGHDT and CDR2 YNNKEL (reference sequence). DNA of the CDR3: TGTGCCAGCAGTCCATCACGTGAATTTCCCCAGTACTTC. It specifies CASSPSREFPQYF.